One and the same sample provided the 4 T cell receptor beta chains below, sequenced in a study of cytomegalovirus exposure and HLA in healthy donors (dated 2017 in TCRdb). Library preparation was by the immunoSEQ multiplex PCR assay. A mixture of 60 forward primers for TCR Vbeta segments and 13 reverse primers for TCR Jbeta segments was used in the multiplex PCR. TCRdb stores this immuneACCESS table with in-frame sequences only. Part of the clones is absent; in the studies checked, under half of the shortfall reflects unresolved V genes, and no reason is known for the rest. Present in this sample are roughly 200,000 clones, 79% of which were seen just once. The ten top clones hold around 4.8% of the sample. Source material: PBMCs. The source is a woman aged 25 to 45 in good health and CMV-seropositive.

This clone was detected a few times. The chain recombines TRBV7-2 with TRBJ2-1; TRBD2 matches at 7 bases. The trim removed 0 bases at V and 9 bases at J, leaving 5 bases unmatched. From germline, CDR1 is SGHTA and CDR2 FQGNSA. This CDR3 has 14 residues. CDR3 coding DNA: TGTGCCAGCAGCTTAGCGGCGGGGGTCATTGAGCAGTTCTTC. Its translation: CASSLAAGVIEQFF. Filled out from reference TRBV7-2 and TRBJ2-1, the complete variable domain reads GAGVSQSPSNKVTEKGKDVELRCDPISGHTALYWYRQSLGQGLEFLIYFQGNSAPDKSGLPSDRFSAERTGGSVSTLTIQRTQQEDSAVYLCASSLAAGVIEQFFGPGTRLTVL.

The chain employs TRBV5-6 and TRBJ2-2, with 11 bases lining up with TRBD2. V shed 6 bases and J 3 bases; nucleotides not matched to a gene: 10. Germline V gene sequence: CDR1 SGHDT, CDR2 YYEEEE. This CDR3 is 17 amino acids long. The DNA of the CDR3 is TGTGCCAGCACCTCGTCACTAGCGGGAGTGGACACCGGGGAGCTGTTTTTT. This translates into CASTSSLAGVDTGELFF.

V is TRBV28 and J is TRBJ1-2; 7 bases align to TRBD1. The CDR3 length is 13 residues. Germline CDR1 MDHEN, CDR2 SYDVKM. J was trimmed by 6 bases and V by 8 bases; bases with no gene match: 9. The chain's CDR3 is CASLSDRVNGYTF. As DNA, the CDR3 is TGTGCCAGCCTCAGCGACAGGGTGAATGGCTACACCTTC.

This chain links TRBV5-6 with TRBJ2-7, with 9 bases that match TRBD1. This CDR3 region has 13 residues. The V segment lost 5 bases and the J segment 2 bases; nucleotides outside the gene matches: 2. CDR1 is SGHDT, CDR2 YYEEEE, per germline. In DNA form, the CDR3 reads TGTGCCAGCAGTCGGGACAGGGCCTACGAGCAGTACTTC. Protein product: CASSRDRAYEQYF.